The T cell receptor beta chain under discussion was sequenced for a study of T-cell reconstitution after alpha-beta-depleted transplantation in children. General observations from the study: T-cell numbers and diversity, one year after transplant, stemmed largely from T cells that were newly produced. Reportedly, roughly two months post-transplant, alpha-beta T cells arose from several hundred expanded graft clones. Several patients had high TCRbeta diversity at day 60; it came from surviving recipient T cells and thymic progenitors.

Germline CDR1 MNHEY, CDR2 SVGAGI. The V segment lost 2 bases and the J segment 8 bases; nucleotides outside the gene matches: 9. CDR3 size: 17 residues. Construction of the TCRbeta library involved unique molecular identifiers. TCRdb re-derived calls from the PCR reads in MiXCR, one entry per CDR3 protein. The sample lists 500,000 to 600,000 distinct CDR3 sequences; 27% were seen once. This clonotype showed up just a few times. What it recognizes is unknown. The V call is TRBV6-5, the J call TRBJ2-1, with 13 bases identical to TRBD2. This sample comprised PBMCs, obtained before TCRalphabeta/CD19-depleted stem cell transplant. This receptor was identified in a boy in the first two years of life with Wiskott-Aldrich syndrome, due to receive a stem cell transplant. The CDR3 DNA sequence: TGTGCCAGCAGTTACGCCCAAACTAGCGGGAGGGTCCATGAGCAGTTCTTC. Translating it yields CASSYAQTSGRVHEQFF.